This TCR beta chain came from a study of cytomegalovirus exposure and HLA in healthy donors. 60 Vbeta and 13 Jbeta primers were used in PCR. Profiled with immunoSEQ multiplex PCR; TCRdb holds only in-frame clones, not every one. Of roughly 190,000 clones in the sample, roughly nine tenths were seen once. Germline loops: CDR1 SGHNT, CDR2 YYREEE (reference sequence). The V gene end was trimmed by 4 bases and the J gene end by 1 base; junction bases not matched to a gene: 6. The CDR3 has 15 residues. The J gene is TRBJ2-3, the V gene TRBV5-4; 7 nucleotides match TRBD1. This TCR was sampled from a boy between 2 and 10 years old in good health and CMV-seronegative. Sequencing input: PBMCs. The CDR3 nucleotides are TGTGCCAGCAGCCTTGACAGGGCGGGCACAGATACGCAGTATTTT. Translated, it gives CASSLDRAGTDTQYF.